This TCR beta chain was observed in a study of response to subunit inactivated influenza vaccine. Study results and caveats: That few new T cells are recruited by each seasonal influenza vaccination was the authors' suggestion.

The V end lost 8 bases, the J end lost 4 bases, and 19 bases lay between the germline ends. Per the germline V gene, CDR1 is MGHDK and CDR2 is SYGVNS. The CDR3 loop spans 15 amino acids. TCRdb called the RT-PCR reads again in MiXCR, with one record for every CDR3 protein. The sample lists about 500,000 distinct CDR3 sequences, more than 15% seen once, with about 3% in the top ten. In regard to this clonotype: Its antigen is not known.

The origin of this receptor is a man in his fifties or sixties who received an inactivated influenza vaccine. The starting material was CD4+ T cells sorted from PBMCs, obtained less than 30 months after vaccination. V usage is TRBV25-1 and J usage is TRBJ2-3, with D tentatively TRBD2 (5 bases). The CDR3 sequence: CASSPQVGGSDTQYF. The CDR3 nucleotides read TGTGCCAGCTCGCCCCAGGTCGGAGGATCAGATACGCAGTATTTT.